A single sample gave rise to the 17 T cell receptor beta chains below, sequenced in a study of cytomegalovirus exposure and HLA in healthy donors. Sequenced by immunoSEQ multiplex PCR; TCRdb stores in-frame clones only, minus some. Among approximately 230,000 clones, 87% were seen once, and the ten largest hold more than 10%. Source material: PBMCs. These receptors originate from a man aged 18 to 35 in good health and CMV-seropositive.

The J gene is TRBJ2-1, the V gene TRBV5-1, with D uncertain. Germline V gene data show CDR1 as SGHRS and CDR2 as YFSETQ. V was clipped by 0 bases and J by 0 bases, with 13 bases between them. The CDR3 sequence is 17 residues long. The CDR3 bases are TGCGCCAGCAGCTTGGTAGAAGGTCCCAGCTCCTACAATGAGCAGTTCTTC. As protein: CASSLVEGPSSYNEQFF.

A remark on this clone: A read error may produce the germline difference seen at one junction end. The chain's CDR3 is CAWSVTSGAPGHF. The CDR3, as DNA: TGTGCCTGGAGTGTGACTAGCGGCGCCCCCGGGCACTTC. The gene calls are TRBV30 and TRBJ2-5; TRBD2 matches at 9 bases. The germline CDR1 and CDR2 sequences are GTSNPN and SVGIG (reference sequence). The length of the CDR3 is 13 residues.

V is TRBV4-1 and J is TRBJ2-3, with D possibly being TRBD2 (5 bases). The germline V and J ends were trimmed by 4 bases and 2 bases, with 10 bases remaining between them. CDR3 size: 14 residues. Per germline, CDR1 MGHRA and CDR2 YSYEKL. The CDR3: CASSLDSNTDTQYF. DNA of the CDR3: TGCGCCAGCAGCCTGGACTCCAACACAGATACGCAGTATTTT.

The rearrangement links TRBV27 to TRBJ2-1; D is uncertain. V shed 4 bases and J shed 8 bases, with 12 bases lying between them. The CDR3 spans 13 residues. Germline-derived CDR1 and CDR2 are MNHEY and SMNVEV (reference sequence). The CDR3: CASSYVGNDEQFF. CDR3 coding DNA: TGTGCCAGCAGTTACGTGGGTAACGATGAGCAGTTCTTC.

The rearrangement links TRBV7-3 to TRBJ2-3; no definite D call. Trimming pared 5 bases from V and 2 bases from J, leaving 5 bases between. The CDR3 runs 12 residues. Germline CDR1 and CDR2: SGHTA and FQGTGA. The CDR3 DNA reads TGTGCCAGCAGCCAGAACACAGATACGCAGTATTTT. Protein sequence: CASSQNTDTQYF.

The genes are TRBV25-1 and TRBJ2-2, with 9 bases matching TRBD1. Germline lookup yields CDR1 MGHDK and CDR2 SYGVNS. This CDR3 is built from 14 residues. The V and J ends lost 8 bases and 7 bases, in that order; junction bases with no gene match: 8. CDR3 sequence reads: CASGRTGAVGELFF. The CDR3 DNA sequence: TGTGCCAGCGGAAGGACAGGGGCTGTCGGGGAGCTGTTTTTT.

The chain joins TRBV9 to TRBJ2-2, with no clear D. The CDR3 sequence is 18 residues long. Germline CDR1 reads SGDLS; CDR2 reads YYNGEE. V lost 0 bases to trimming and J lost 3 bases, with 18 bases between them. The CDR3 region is CASSVAKDQEYDTGELFF. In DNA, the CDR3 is TGTGCCAGCAGCGTAGCAAAGGATCAGGAATATGACACCGGGGAGCTGTTTTTT.

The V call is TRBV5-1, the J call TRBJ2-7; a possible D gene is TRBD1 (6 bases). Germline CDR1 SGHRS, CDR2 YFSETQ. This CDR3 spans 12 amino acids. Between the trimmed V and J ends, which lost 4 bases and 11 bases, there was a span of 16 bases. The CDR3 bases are TGCGCCAGCAGCGAGCCAGGGGCCGCGGAGTACTTC. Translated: CASSEPGAAEYF. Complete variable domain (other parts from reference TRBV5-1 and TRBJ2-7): KAGVTQTPRYLIKTRGQQVTLSCSPISGHRSVSWYQQTPGQGLQFLFEYFSETQRNKGNFPGRFSGRQFSNSRSEMNVSTLELGDSALYLCASSEPGAAEYFGPGTRLTVT.

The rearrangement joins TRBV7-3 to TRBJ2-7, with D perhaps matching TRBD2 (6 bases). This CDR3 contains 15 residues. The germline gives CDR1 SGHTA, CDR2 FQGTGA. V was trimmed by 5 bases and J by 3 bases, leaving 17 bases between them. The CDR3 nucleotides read TGTGCCAGCAGCCCAGGGACTTTGGGATACTACGAGCAGTACTTC. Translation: CASSPGTLGYYEQYF.

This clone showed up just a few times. The CDR3, as DNA: TGTGCCAGCAGCTTAGGGGCAACTGAAGCTTTCTTT. The encoded protein is CASSLGATEAFF. The chain is built from TRBV11-2 and TRBJ1-1; D is uncertain. The germline gives CDR1 SGHAT, CDR2 FQNNGV. CDR3 length equals 12 residues. Trimming cost V 1 base and J 5 bases, with 5 bases left between them.

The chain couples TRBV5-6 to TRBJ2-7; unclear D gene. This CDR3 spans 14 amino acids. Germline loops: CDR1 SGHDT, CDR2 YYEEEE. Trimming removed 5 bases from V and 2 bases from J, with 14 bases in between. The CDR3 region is CASSPRLGAYEQYF. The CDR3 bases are TGTGCCAGCAGTCCACGCTTGGGTGCCTACGAGCAGTACTTC.

DNA for the CDR3: TGTGCCAGCAGTGACACAGGGGTCTATGGCTACACCTTC. This codes for CASSDTGVYGYTF. V gene TRBV6-1 combines with J gene TRBJ1-2; 7 nucleotides agree with TRBD1. V was clipped by 3 bases and J by 4 bases; unmatched bases: 2. The V gene's germline CDR1 is MNHNS and CDR2 SASEGT. The CDR3 sequence is 13 residues long.

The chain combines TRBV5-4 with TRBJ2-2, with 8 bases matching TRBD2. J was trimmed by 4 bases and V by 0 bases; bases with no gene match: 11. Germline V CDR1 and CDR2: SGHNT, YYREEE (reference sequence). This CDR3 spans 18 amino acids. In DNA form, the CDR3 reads TGTGCCAGCAGCTTGGGTGGAGCAGCGGGAGTCTTCACCGGGGAGCTGTTTTTT. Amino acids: CASSLGGAAGVFTGELFF.

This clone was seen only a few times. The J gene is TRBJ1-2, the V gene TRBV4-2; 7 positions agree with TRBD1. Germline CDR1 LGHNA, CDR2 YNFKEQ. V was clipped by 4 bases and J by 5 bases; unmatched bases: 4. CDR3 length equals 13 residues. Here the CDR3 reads CASSRDSEYGYTF. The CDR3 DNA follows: TGTGCCAGCAGCCGGGACAGCGAATATGGCTACACCTTC.

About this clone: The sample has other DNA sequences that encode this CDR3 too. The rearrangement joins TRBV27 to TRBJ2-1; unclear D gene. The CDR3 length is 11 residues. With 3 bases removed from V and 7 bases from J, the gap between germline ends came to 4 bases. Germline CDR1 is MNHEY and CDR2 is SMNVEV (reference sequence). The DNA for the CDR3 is TGTGCCAGCAGTTTGGGGAATGAGCAGTTCTTC. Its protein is CASSLGNEQFF.

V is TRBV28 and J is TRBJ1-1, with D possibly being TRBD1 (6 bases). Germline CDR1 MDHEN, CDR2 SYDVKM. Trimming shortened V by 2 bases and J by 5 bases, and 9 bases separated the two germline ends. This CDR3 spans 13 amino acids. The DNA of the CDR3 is TGTGCCAGCAGTTTAAGGGGGAGGACTGAAGCTTTCTTT. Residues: CASSLRGRTEAFF. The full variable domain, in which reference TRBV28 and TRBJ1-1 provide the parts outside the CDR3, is DVKVTQSSRYLVKRTGEKVFLECVQDMDHENMFWYRQDPGLGLRLIYFSYDVKMKEKGDIPEGYSVSREKKERFSLILESASTNQTSMYLCASSLRGRTEAFFGQGTRLTVV.

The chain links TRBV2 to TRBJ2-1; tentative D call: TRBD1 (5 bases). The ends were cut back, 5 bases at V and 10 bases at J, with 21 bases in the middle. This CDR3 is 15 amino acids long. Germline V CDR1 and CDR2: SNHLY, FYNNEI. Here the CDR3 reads CASSLHLGAVGEQFF. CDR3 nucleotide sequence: TGTGCCAGCAGTCTCCACCTAGGGGCTGTTGGGGAGCAGTTCTTC.